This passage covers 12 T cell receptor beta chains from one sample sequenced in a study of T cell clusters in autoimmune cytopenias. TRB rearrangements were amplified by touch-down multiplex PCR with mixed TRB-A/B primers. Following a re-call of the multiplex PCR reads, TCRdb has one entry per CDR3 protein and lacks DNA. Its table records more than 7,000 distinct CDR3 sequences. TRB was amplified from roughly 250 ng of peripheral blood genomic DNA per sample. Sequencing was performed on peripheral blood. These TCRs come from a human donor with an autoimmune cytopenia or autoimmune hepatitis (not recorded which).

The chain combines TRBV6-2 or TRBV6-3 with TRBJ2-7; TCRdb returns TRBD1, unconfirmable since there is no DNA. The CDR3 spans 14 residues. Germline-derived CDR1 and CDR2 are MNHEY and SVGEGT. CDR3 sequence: CASRTLGQGLGQYF.

The CDR3 protein is CSAANRGRTYEQYF. The gene calls are TRBV20-1 and TRBJ2-7; the TCRdb call, TRBD1, lacks DNA for checking. The CDR3 covers 14 residues. From germline, CDR1 is DFQATT and CDR2 SNEGSKA (reference sequence).

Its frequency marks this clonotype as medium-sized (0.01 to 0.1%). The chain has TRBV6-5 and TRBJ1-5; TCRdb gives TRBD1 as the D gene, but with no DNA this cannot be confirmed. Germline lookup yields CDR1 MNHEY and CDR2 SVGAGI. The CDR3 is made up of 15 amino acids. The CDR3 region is CASSPTGVVVQPQHF.

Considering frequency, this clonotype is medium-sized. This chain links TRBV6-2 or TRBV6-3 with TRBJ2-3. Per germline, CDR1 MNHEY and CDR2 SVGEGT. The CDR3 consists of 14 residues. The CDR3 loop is CASSQVGNTDTQYF.

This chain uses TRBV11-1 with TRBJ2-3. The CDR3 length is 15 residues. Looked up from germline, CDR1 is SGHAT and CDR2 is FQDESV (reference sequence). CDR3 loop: CASSLRQRTTDTQYF.

The CDR3 here is CASRSSGAANGYTF. This rearrangement joins TRBV6-5 to TRBJ1-2; the D call from TCRdb, TRBD1, cannot be confirmed without DNA. CDR1 is MNHEY, CDR2 SVGAGI, per germline. The CDR3 has 14 amino acids.

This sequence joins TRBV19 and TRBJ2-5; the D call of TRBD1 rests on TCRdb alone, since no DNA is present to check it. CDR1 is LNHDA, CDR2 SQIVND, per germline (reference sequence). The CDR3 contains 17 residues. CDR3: CASSHRGGGRRVKTQYF. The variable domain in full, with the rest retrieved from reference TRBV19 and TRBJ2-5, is DGGITQSPKYLFRKEGQNVTLSCEQNLNHDAMYWYRQDPGQGLRLIYYSQIVNDFQKGDIAEGYSVSREKKESFPLTVTSAQKNPTAFYLCASSHRGGGRRVKTQYFGPGTRLLVL.

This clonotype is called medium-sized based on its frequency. This chain's CDR3 is CSVDGLAYYNEQFF. The chain uses TRBV29-1 and TRBJ2-1; checking the TCRdb D call of TRBD2 is not possible without DNA. The CDR3 has 14 residues. Germline CDR1 SQVTM, CDR2 ANQGSEA.

CDR3 amino acids: CASSIDPGVNSPLHF. The chain has TRBV19 and TRBJ1-6. CDR3 length: 15 amino acids. Germline CDR1 reads LNHDA; CDR2 reads SQIVND (reference sequence).

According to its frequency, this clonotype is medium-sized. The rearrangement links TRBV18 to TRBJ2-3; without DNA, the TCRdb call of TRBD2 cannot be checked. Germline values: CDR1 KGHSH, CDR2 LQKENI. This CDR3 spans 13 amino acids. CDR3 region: CASSPSAGDTQYF.

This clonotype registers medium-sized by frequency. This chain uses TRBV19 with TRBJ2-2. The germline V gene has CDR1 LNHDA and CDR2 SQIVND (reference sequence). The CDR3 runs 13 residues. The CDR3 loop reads CASTPEYIGELFF.

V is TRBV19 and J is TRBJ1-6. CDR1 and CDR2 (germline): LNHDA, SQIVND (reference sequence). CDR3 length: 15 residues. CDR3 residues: CASGEPTDYNSPLHF.